The source of this T cell receptor beta chain is a study of blood T cell repertoires in COVID-19. Study context: The study drew acute and convalescent COVID-19 samples from the United States, Italy and Spain.

Per the original methods: Reference gene primer amplification gave nucleated cell count estimates. Here immunoSEQ multiplex PCR was the method, and the copy in TCRdb shows in-frame clones only, minus some. V, J and clone size were drawn from that table, and D and trimming were deduced from the DNA. In the table there are around 70,000 clones, more than 75% of which are singletons. This clonotype originated in a woman aged 18 to 35 with acute or convalescent COVID-19. Source material: peripheral blood.

CDR3 region: CAWSGTGNEQFF. DNA for the CDR3: TGTGCCTGGAGTGGGACAGGGAATGAGCAGTTCTTC. This chain joins TRBV30 and TRBJ2-1; 8 bases are a match to TRBD1. V dropped 1 base and J dropped 7; count of bases not matched to a gene: 0. The CDR3 is 12 residues long. Germline V gene lookup returns CDR1 GTSNPN and CDR2 SVGIG (reference sequence).